One and the same sample provided the 12 T cell receptor beta chains below, sequenced in a study of OX40 agonist ivuxolimab in advanced cancers. Measured with immunoSEQ multiplex PCR; TCRdb has only the in-frame clones, and not every one. The repertoire holds around 54,000 clones, with around 90% as singletons. Sequenced material: CD4+ or CD8+ T cells sorted from blood, taken in a trial of the OX40 agonist ivuxolimab. The receptors shown here come from an adult with an advanced solid tumor such as melanoma, head and neck, liver or kidney cancer.

The chain has TRBV29-1 and TRBJ1-2; weak D call: TRBD1 (5 bases). Germline-derived CDR1 and CDR2 are SQVTM and ANQGSEA. This CDR3 region has 12 residues. V lost 7 bases and J 8 bases, leaving 17 bases between the germline ends. CDR3 sequence (DNA): TGCAGCGCCCAAACGAGGGGAGTCGGCTACACCTTC. Its protein product is CSAQTRGVGYTF.

The chain has TRBV7-9 and TRBJ1-1; perhaps TRBD1 as D (6 bases). There are 13 residues in the CDR3. Germline lookup yields CDR1 SEHNR and CDR2 FQNEAQ (reference sequence). Trimming removed 3 bases from V and 6 bases from J, with 11 bases in between. The CDR3, as DNA: TGTGCCAGCAGCTTCGGGGGCGCGGCTGAAGCTTTCTTT. Translation: CASSFGGAAEAFF.

V and J are TRBV5-8 and TRBJ1-1; possible D gene TRBD1, 6 bases. Germline-derived CDR1 and CDR2 are SGHTS and YDEGEE. Trimming took 2 bases from V and 0 from J, leaving 11 bases between them. The CDR3 spans 15 residues. For the CDR3, the DNA is TGTGCCAGCAGCTTCCCAACAGGGATGAACACTGAAGCTTTCTTT. Its translation: CASSFPTGMNTEAFF.

This clone has just a few counts. The rearrangement joins TRBV11-2 to TRBJ2-3, with no clear D. The CDR3 consists of 15 residues. Germline V lookup: CDR1 SGHAT, CDR2 FQNNGV. The V end was cut by 2 bases, the J end by 0 bases, with 9 bases between. The CDR3 DNA sequence: TGTGCCAGCAGCTTACGGAGCTCTAGCACAGATACGCAGTATTTT. Translated: CASSLRSSSTDTQYF.

The chain uses TRBV5-1 and TRBJ1-3, with D perhaps matching TRBD1 (5 bases). Germline-derived CDR1 and CDR2 are SGHRS and YFSETQ. The CDR3 spans 16 residues. The V gene lost 4 bases and the J gene lost 0 bases, with 14 bases spanning the gap. This CDR3 is CASSPGTEVSGNTIYF. The DNA of the CDR3 is TGCGCCAGCAGCCCCGGGACCGAGGTCTCTGGAAACACCATATATTTT.

V usage is TRBV6-5 and J usage is TRBJ2-7; D is perhaps TRBD1 (6 bases). Germline CDR1 reads MNHEY; CDR2 reads SVGAGI. This CDR3 spans 14 amino acids. Trimming took 5 bases from V and 4 from J, leaving 15 bases between them. The CDR3 loop is CASSRDTITYEQYF. The CDR3 DNA reads as TGTGCCAGCAGTAGGGACACTATAACGTACGAGCAGTACTTC.

V gene TRBV4-3 combines with J gene TRBJ2-1; TRBD2 matches at 9 bases. The V and J ends lost 0 bases and 8 bases, in that order; junction bases with no gene match: 8. Germline-derived CDR1 and CDR2 are LGHNA and YSLEER. This CDR3 has 16 amino acids. This CDR3 is CASSQDRGTSIYEQFF. The CDR3 DNA reads as TGCGCCAGCAGCCAAGATAGAGGGACTAGCATCTATGAGCAGTTCTTC.

The CDR3 protein is CASSDKLAGRETEAFF. The DNA of the CDR3 is TGTGCCAGCAGCGATAAGTTGGCAGGGAGGGAAACTGAAGCTTTCTTT. This rearrangement joins TRBV7-6 to TRBJ1-1, with D possibly TRBD1 on 5 matching bases. Germline V CDR1 and CDR2: SGHVS, FNYEAQ. This CDR3 has 16 residues. Trimming took off 5 bases at V and 5 bases at J, with 21 bases between the two ends.

The chain is built from TRBV28 and TRBJ2-3, with TRBD2 identical over 8 bases. This CDR3 is built from 17 residues. From germline, CDR1 is MDHEN and CDR2 SYDVKM. Unmatched junction bases numbered 9, after V lost 2 bases and J lost 2 bases. The CDR3 DNA sequence: TGTGCCAGCAGTTTAACCCCCAGCGGGAGCGACACAGATACGCAGTATTTT. Translated, it gives CASSLTPSGSDTDTQYF.

This clone was observed a handful of times. V is TRBV6-5 and J is TRBJ2-7; possibly TRBD1 or TRBD2 for D (5 bases each). The CDR3 consists of 13 residues. Germline V gene sequence: CDR1 MNHEY, CDR2 SVGAGI. V dropped 0 bases and J dropped 6 bases, with 9 bases sitting between them. The CDR3: CASSYSTGTEQYF. The CDR3 region has the DNA TGTGCCAGCAGTTACTCGACTGGGACCGAGCAGTACTTC.

This rearrangement joins TRBV4-1 to TRBJ2-1; 8 bases fit TRBD2. After removal of 2 bases from V and 4 bases from J, the junction contained 7 bases not matched to a gene. Germline CDR1 MGHRA, CDR2 YSYEKL. CDR3 size: 16 residues. The CDR3 here is CASSQLLAAPYNEQFF. The DNA of the CDR3 is TGCGCCAGCAGCCAACTACTAGCGGCCCCATACAATGAGCAGTTCTTC.

The chain employs TRBV7-2 and TRBJ2-7; D might be TRBD1 (7 bases). The CDR3 sequence is 15 residues long. CDR1 and CDR2 from the germline V gene are SGHTA and FQGNSA. The germline V and J ends were trimmed by 2 bases and 3 bases, with 14 bases remaining between them. CDR3 region: CASSLWGDSYYEQYF. CDR3 nucleotides: TGTGCCAGCAGCTTATGGGGGGACAGTTACTACGAGCAGTACTTC.